The 19 T cell receptor beta chains below were found in one sample sequenced in a study of blood T cells in healthy people across ages. Combining a sample-barcoded 5' primer with a J-beta primer mix, a second PCR ran for 7 to 11 cycles. TCRdb reprocessed the 5' RACE reads via MiXCR and lists one record per CDR3 protein. The repertoire holds about 640,000 distinct CDR3 sequences, with about 54% as singletons. The sample consisted of blood. The receptors come from a man between 60 and 75 years old in good health.

This clonotype was recorded many times. The chain employs TRBV29-1 and TRBJ2-1, with 10 bases identical to TRBD2. CDR3 length: 14 amino acids. Germline values: CDR1 SQVTM, CDR2 ANQGSEA. V lost 1 base to trimming and J lost 14 bases; unmatched junction nucleotides: 11. The CDR3 loop is CSVEGPAGGLDEFF. CDR3 nucleotide sequence: TGCAGCGTTGAAGGACCAGCGGGGGGGCTAGATGAGTTCTTC.

The chain has TRBV12-3 or TRBV12-4 and TRBJ2-1; D not certain. The CDR3 covers 13 residues. V was clipped by 3 bases and J by 6 bases, with 9 bases between them. The CDR3 DNA reads TGTGCCAGCAGTTTCGGCCTCTTCAATGAGCAGTTCTTC. Its protein is CASSFGLFNEQFF.

This rearrangement joins TRBV27 to TRBJ1-2; weak D call: TRBD1 (5 bases). V was pared by 0 bases and J by 2 bases, with 10 bases between. The CDR3 is made up of 15 amino acids. Germline CDR1 and CDR2: MNHEY and SMNVEV (reference sequence). The CDR3 nucleotides read TGTGCCAGCAGTTTATCCCGGGGACCCAACTATGGCTACACCTTC. Protein sequence: CASSLSRGPNYGYTF.

This clonotype has ten or more counts. This chain uses TRBV9 with TRBJ2-1; D gene unclear. Trimming stripped 3 bases from V and 2 bases from J, with 12 bases between. The CDR3 runs 15 residues. Looked up from germline, CDR1 is SGDLS and CDR2 is YYNGEE. In DNA form, the CDR3 reads TGTGCCAGCAGCGATTCGTCGACAACCTACAATGAGCAGTTCTTC. This translates into CASSDSSTTYNEQFF.

This clonotype was seen only once. The rearrangement links TRBV5-1 to TRBJ2-7; D call uncertain. V gave up 0 bases and J gave up 0 bases, with 10 bases separating them. The V gene's germline CDR1 is SGHRS and CDR2 YFSETQ. The CDR3 consists of 15 residues. The CDR3 sequence: CASSLEANPSYEQYF. The CDR3 bases are TGCGCCAGCAGCTTGGAGGCTAACCCCTCCTACGAGCAGTACTTC.

The CDR3 sequence: CASKGYNEKLFF. CDR3 sequence (DNA): TGTGCCAGCAAGGGATATAATGAAAAACTGTTTTTT. This rearrangement joins TRBV2 to TRBJ1-4; D remains unclear. The CDR3 is made up of 12 amino acids. Germline CDR1 is SNHLY and CDR2 is FYNNEI. V was clipped by 7 bases and J by 4 bases, with 7 bases between them.

The chain recombines TRBV29-1 with TRBJ1-1, with D maybe TRBD1 (5 bases). V was clipped by 6 bases and J by 0 bases, with 14 bases between them. The CDR3 loop spans 14 amino acids. From germline, CDR1 is SQVTM and CDR2 ANQGSEA. The CDR3 nucleotides are TGCAGCGTCGTTCCCGGGACGGTGAACACTGAAGCTTTCTTT. Its translation: CSVVPGTVNTEAFF.

V and J are TRBV7-9 and TRBJ2-1, with 11 bases aligning to TRBD1. Germline values: CDR1 SEHNR, CDR2 FQNEAQ (reference sequence). The CDR3 consists of 15 residues. Trimming took 1 base from V and 10 from J; bases not matched to a gene: 6. The CDR3 reads CASSLGGQGACEQFF. Written as DNA, the CDR3 is TGTGCCAGCAGCTTAGGAGGACAGGGGGCTTGCGAGCAGTTCTTC.

This clonotype came up a few times. The V and J genes are TRBV20-1 and TRBJ2-2, with 11 bases aligning to TRBD1. Germline V gene sequence: CDR1 DFQATT, CDR2 SNEGSKA (reference sequence). CDR3 length: 14 residues. J was trimmed by 7 bases and V by 6 bases; bases with no gene match: 7. CDR3 nucleotides: TGCAGTGCGATAGGGACAGGGGGTATCGGGGAGCTGTTTTTT. It encodes CSAIGTGGIGELFF.

The chain employs TRBV7-9 and TRBJ2-5, with D unclear. This CDR3 region has 13 residues. V was cut by 5 bases and J by 5 bases, with 12 bases left in between. CDR1 is SEHNR, CDR2 FQNEAQ, per germline (reference sequence). CDR3 DNA: TGTGCCAGCAGCATCGACCGGCGGGAGACCCAGTACTTC. This codes for CASSIDRRETQYF.

This clonotype has only a few counts. The rearrangement links TRBV7-2 to TRBJ2-7, with 9 bases fitting TRBD1. Near its end, the DNA agrees better with TRBJ2-5, so the J call may be wrong. CDR1 SGHTA and CDR2 FQGNSA come from the germline V gene. The CDR3 loop spans 17 amino acids. The CDR3 is CASSLGSGQGIGETQYF. CDR3 nucleotides: TGTGCCAGCAGCTTAGGGTCGGGACAGGGTATAGGAGAGACCCAGTACTTC.

The chain uses TRBV5-1 and TRBJ2-1, with D maybe TRBD2 (6 bases). The germline V and J ends were trimmed by 0 bases and 0 bases, with 10 bases remaining between them. Germline values: CDR1 SGHRS, CDR2 YFSETQ. The CDR3 has 16 residues. The CDR3 loop reads CASSLDVAASYNEQFF. The CDR3, as DNA: TGCGCCAGCAGCTTGGATGTAGCGGCCTCCTACAATGAGCAGTTCTTC.

This chain connects TRBV6-5 to TRBJ2-3; no clear D. V was trimmed by 0 bases and J by 7 bases, leaving 17 bases between them. The germline CDR1 and CDR2 sequences are MNHEY and SVGAGI. The CDR3 is 16 residues long. The CDR3 sequence is CASSYSMVLAPNTQYF. DNA for the CDR3: TGTGCCAGCAGTTACTCGATGGTTCTGGCCCCAAATACGCAGTATTTT.

This clonotype was detected only a few times. CDR3 sequence: CASSPGPSGNQPQHF. The CDR3 DNA reads as TGCGCCAGCAGCCCGGGGCCCTCCGGCAATCAGCCCCAGCATTTT. The chain recombines TRBV5-1 with TRBJ1-5; TRBD1 might be the D (5 bases). V dropped 4 bases and J dropped 2 bases, with 13 bases sitting between them. The CDR3 is 15 amino acids. CDR1 and CDR2 from the germline V gene are SGHRS and YFSETQ.

The genes are TRBV20-1 and TRBJ1-2, with 9 bases lining up with TRBD1. The CDR3 covers 14 residues. The V gene end was trimmed by 6 bases and the J gene end by 5 bases; junction bases not matched to a gene: 10. Germline V lookup: CDR1 DFQATT, CDR2 SNEGSKA (reference sequence). The CDR3 here is CSALLRDRDYGYTF. The DNA of the CDR3 is TGCAGTGCCCTCCTCCGGGACAGGGATTATGGCTACACCTTC.

To note about this clonotype: Relative to the germline gene, one junction end is altered; a read error may explain this. DNA of the CDR3: TGTGCCACCAGTGACGGACAGGGCCTCTCCAATGAGCAGTTCTTC. Translated: CATSDGQGLSNEQFF. The genes are TRBV10-3 and TRBJ2-7; 8 bases agree with TRBD1. The J call is doubtful: the DNA matches TRBJ2-1 better. The CDR3 length is 15 residues. Looked up from germline, CDR1 is ENHRY and CDR2 is SYGVKD.

In its sample, this clonotype was seen a few times. The chain is built from TRBV6-5 and TRBJ2-3; D not certain. This CDR3 spans 12 amino acids. V lost 5 bases and J lost 7, with 10 bases in between. CDR1 and CDR2 (germline): MNHEY, SVGAGI. DNA of the CDR3: TGTGCCAGCAGTCCCGGACCTCATACGCAGTATTTT. Protein product: CASSPGPHTQYF.

The rearrangement links TRBV5-1 to TRBJ2-4; 11 bases map to TRBD2. The J segment lost 7 bases and the V segment lost 5 bases, leaving 8 bases of the junction unmatched. The CDR3 runs to 15 residues. The V gene's germline CDR1 is SGHRS and CDR2 YFSETQ. The CDR3 protein is CASSNSGGARNIQYF. In DNA, the CDR3 is TGCGCCAGCAGTAATAGCGGGGGGGCCCGTAACATTCAGTACTTC.

This clonotype turned up a few times. This rearrangement joins TRBV6-5 to TRBJ2-3; no clear D gene. CDR1 is MNHEY, CDR2 SVGAGI, per germline. This CDR3 comprises 11 residues. Trimming left V 6 bases short and J 5 bases short, with 6 bases between. The CDR3 nucleotides are TGTGCCAGCAGGTGGGGAGATACGCAGTATTTT. Translation: CASRWGDTQYF.